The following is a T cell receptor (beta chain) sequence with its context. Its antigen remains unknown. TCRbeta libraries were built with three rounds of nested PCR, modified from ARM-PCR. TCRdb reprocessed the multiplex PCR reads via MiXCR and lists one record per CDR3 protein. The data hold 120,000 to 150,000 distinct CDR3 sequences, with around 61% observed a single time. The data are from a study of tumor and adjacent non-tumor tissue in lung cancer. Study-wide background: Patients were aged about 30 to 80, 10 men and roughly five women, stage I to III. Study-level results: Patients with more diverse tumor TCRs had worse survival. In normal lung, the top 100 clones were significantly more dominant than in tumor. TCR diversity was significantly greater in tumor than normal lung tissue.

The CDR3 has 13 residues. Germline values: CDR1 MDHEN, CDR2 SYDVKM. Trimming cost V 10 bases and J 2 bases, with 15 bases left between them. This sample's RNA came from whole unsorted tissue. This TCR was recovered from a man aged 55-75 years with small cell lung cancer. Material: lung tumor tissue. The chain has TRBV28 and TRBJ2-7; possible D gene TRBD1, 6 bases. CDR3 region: CATRLQGPYEQYF. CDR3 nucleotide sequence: TGTGCCACCAGGCTACAGGGTCCCTACGAGCAGTACTTC. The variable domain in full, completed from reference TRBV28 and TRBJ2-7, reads DVKVTQSSRYLVKRTGEKVFLECVQDMDHENMFWYRQDPGLGLRLIYFSYDVKMKEKGDIPEGYSVSREKKERFSLILESASTNQTSMYLCATRLQGPYEQYFGPGTRLTVT.